This TCR beta chain derives from a study of blood T cell repertoires in COVID-19. The germline gives CDR1 SGHVS, CDR2 FQNEAQ. V dropped 5 bases and J dropped 2 bases, with 6 bases sitting between them. There are 12 residues in the CDR3. Sequencing used immunoSEQ multiplex PCR; TCRdb keeps in-frame clones, though not all of them. The repertoire holds a few hundred thousand clones, with 70% to 90% as singletons. The V and J genes are TRBV7-8 and TRBJ1-2; tentatively, D is TRBD1 (5 bases). The specimen was peripheral blood. This TCR derives from a woman aged 45-65 years who had recovered from COVID-19. The CDR3 loop is CASSDRNYGYTF. CDR3 bases: TGTGCCAGCAGCGACAGAAACTATGGCTACACCTTC.